These 3 T cell receptor beta chains share one sample of origin, sequenced in a study of shared clonotypes between healthy human individuals. The table came from immunoSEQ multiplex PCR; TCRdb's copy has only in-frame clones and leaves some out. Of 950,000 to 1,100,000 clones in the sample, about 76% were seen once. The sample comprised memory CD4+ T cells sorted from blood. Subset: CD45RA-negative fraction. The receptors were sampled from a young man in good health.

This chain uses TRBV6-1 with TRBJ1-1; 7 nucleotides line up with TRBD1. The junction had 5 bases not matched to a gene; V was cut back by 0 bases and J by 4 bases. The CDR3 has 15 residues. The V gene's germline CDR1 is MNHNS and CDR2 SASEGT. The CDR3 spells CASSEATGAPTEAFF. DNA of the CDR3: TGTGCCAGCAGTGAAGCAACAGGGGCCCCCACTGAAGCTTTCTTT.

This clone occurred once. This rearrangement joins TRBV2 to TRBJ1-2; no clear D gene. CDR3 length: 13 residues. V gave up 6 bases and J gave up 2 bases, with 10 bases separating them. The germline CDR1 and CDR2 sequences are SNHLY and FYNNEI. CDR3 amino acids: CASRLIGNYGYTF. The CDR3 DNA follows: TGTGCCAGCAGACTCATAGGGAACTATGGCTACACCTTC. The whole variable domain, remainder taken from reference TRBV2 and TRBJ1-2, is EPEVTQTPSHQVTQMGQEVILRCVPISNHLYFYWYRQILGQKVEFLVSFYNNEISEKSEIFDDQFSVERPDGSNFTLKIRSTKLEDSAMYFCASRLIGNYGYTFGSGTRLTVV.

This chain connects TRBV7-2 to TRBJ2-7; D is undetermined. This CDR3 comprises 13 residues. CDR1 is SGHTA, CDR2 FQGNSA, per germline. V gave up 1 base and J gave up 2 bases, with 6 bases separating them. CDR3 DNA: TGTGCCAGCAGCTTAGGGATCCCCTACGAGCAGTACTTC. Translating it yields CASSLGIPYEQYF.